This TCR beta chain came from a study of neurological immune-mediated disorders. This clonotype came up many times. This sample's time point: longitudinal time-point 1 (baseline). In TCRdb, the 5' RACE reads were re-called with MiXCR into one record per CDR3 protein. The table has approximately 36,000 distinct CDR3 sequences, roughly 3.2% seen once. This CDR3 comprises 15 residues. In germline, CDR1 is SQVTM, CDR2 ANQGSEA. V trimming: 4 bases; J trimming: 1 base; junction bases outside the gene matches: 4. The sequence was obtained from an older woman with multiple sclerosis. Sequenced sample: PBMCs. J is TRBJ2-5 and V is TRBV29-1; 12 bases map to TRBD2. CDR3 residues: CSVVTSGGTQETQYF. CDR3 sequence (DNA): TGCAGCGTTGTGACTAGCGGGGGAACCCAAGAGACCCAGTACTTC.